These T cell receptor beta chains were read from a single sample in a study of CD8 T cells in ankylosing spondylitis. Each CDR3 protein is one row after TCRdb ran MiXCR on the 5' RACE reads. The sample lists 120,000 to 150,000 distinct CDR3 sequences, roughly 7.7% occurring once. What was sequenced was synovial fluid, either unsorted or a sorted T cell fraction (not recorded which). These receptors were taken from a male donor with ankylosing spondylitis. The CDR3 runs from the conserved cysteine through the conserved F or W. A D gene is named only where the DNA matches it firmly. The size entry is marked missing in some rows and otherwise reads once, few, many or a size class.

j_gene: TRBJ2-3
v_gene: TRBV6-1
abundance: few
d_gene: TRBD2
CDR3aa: CASSTREPTDTQYF
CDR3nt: TGTGCCAGCAGCACGCGGGAGCCCACAGATACGCAGTATTTT

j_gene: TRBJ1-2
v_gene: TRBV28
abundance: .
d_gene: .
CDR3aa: CASSLGTLRGGGYTF
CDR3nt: TGTGCCAGCAGTTTGGGGACACTCCGGGGAGGGGGCTACACCTTC

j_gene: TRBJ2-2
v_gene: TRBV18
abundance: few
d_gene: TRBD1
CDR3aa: CASSPLGQGLSGELFF
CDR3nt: TGTGCCAGCTCACCACTGGGACAGGGTCTCTCCGGGGAGCTGTTTTTT

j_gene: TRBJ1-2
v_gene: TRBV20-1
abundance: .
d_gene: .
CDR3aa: CSASRDGYTF
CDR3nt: TGCAGTGCGAGCAGGGATGGCTACACCTTC

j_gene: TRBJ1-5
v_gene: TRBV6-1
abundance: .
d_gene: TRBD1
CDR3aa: CASSWTGGGQPQHF
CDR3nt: TGTGCCAGCAGCTGGACAGGGGGCGGTCAGCCCCAGCATTTT

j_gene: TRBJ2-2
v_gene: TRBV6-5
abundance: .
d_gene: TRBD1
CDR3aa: CASSSSRTGGNTGELFF
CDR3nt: TGTGCCAGCAGTTCCTCGAGGACAGGGGGGAACACCGGGGAGCTGTTTTTT

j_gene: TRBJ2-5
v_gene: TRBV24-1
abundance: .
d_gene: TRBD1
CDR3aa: CATSDFAGGGETQYF
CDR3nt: TGTGCCACCAGTGATTTTGCAGGGGGCGGCGAGACCCAGTACTTC

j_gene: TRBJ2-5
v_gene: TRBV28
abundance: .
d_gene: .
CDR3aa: CASSRTGLVVTQYF
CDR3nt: TGTGCCAGCTCCCGGACGGGACTGGTAGTGACCCAGTACTTC

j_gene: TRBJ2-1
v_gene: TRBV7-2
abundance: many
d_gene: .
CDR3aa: CASSLVRGDNEQFF
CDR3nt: TGTGCCAGCAGCTTAGTAAGGGGAGACAATGAGCAGTTCTTC

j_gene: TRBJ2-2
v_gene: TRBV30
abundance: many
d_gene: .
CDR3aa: CAWGWGTTGELFF
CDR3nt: TGTGCCTGGGGGTGGGGGACCACCGGGGAGCTGTTTTTT

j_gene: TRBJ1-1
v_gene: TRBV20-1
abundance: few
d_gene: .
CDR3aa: CSARPRTEAFF
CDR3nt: TGCAGTGCTAGACCGCGGACGGAAGCTTTCTTT

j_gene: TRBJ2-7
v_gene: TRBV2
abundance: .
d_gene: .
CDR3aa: CASSVMGEQYF
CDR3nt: TGTGCCAGCAGTGTCATGGGGGAGCAGTACTTC

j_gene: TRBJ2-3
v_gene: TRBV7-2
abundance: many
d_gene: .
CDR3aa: CASSLNTLGDTQYF
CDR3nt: TGTGCCAGCAGCTTAAATACACTGGGAGATACGCAGTATTTT

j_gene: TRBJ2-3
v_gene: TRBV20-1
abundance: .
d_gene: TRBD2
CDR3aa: CSAERGAGDTQYF
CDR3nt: TGCAGTGCTGAGCGGGGGGCCGGAGATACGCAGTATTTT

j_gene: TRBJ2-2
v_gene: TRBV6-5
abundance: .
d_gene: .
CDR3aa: CASSYLPDTGELFF
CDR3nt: TGTGCCAGCAGTTACTTACCCGACACCGGGGAGCTGTTTTTT

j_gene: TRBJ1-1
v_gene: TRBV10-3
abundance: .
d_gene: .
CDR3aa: CAIRPIPGFLNTEAFF
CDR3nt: TGTGCCATCAGGCCCATCCCGGGATTCTTGAACACTGAAGCTTTCTTT

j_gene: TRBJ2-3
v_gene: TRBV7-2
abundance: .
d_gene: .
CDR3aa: CASSATVASTDTQYF
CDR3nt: TGTGCCAGCAGCGCCACGGTGGCGAGCACAGATACGCAGTATTTT

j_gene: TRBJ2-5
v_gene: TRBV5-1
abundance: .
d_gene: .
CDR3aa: CASSSWTLNQETQYF
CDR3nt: TGCGCCAGCAGCTCCTGGACTCTCAACCAAGAGACCCAGTACTTC

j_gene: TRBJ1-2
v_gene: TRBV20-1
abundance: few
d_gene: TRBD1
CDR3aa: CSAIRQGQLGGYTF
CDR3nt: TGCAGTGCTATCCGACAGGGGCAACTTGGTGGCTACACCTTC

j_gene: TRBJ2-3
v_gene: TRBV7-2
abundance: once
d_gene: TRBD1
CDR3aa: CASSSGQGTADTQYF
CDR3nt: TGTGCCAGCAGCTCTGGACAGGGCACCGCAGATACGCAGTATTTT

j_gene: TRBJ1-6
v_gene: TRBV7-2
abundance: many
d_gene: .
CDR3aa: CASSLGVSPLHF
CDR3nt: TGTGCCAGCAGCTTAGGAGTTTCACCCCTCCACTTT

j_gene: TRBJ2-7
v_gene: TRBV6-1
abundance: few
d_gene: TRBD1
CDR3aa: CASTLYRGSYEQYF
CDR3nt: TGTGCCAGCACCCTTTACAGGGGTTCCTACGAGCAGTACTTC

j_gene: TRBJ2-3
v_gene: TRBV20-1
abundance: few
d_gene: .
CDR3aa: CSARGRRWGDRWGNEDTQYF
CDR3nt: TGCAGTGCTAGGGGGCGGCGGTGGGGAGACCGATGGGGGAATGAAGATACGCAGTATTTT

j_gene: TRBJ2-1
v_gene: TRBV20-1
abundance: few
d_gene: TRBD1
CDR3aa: CSARDFRTGGNNEQFF
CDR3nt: TGCAGTGCTAGAGATTTCAGGACAGGGGGCAATAATGAGCAGTTCTTC

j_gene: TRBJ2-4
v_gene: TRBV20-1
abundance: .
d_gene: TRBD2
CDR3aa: CSASRAGDIGNIQYF
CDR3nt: TGCAGTGCTAGTAGAGCGGGAGATATTGGTAACATTCAGTACTTC

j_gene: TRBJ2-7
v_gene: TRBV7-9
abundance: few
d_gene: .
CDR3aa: CASSLGGLSYEQYF
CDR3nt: TGTGCCAGCAGCTTAGGCGGGCTTTCCTACGAGCAGTACTTC

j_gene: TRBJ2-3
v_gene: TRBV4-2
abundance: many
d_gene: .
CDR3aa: CASSQDGSTDTQYF
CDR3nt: TGTGCCAGCAGCCAAGATGGATCCACAGATACGCAGTATTTT

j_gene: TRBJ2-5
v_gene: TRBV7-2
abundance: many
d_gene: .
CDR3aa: CASSLWRTAQETQYF
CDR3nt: TGTGCCAGCAGCTTGTGGCGGACAGCTCAAGAGACCCAGTACTTC

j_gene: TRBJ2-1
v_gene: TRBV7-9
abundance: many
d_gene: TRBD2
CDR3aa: CASSPLAGGSNEQFF
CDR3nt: TGTGCCAGCAGCCCCTTGGCGGGGGGGTCAAATGAGCAGTTCTTC

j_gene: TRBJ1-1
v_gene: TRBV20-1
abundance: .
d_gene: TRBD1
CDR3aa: CNADRGHDPEAFF
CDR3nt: TGCAATGCCGACAGGGGCCATGATCCTGAAGCTTTCTTT

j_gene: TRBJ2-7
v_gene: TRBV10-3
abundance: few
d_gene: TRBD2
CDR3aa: CAISESGGEQYF
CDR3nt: TGTGCCATCAGTGAATCGGGGGGCGAGCAGTACTTC

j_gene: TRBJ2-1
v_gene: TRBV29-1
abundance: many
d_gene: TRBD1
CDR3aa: CSVDQDRGPYNEQFF
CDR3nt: TGCAGCGTTGACCAGGACAGGGGGCCATACAATGAGCAGTTCTTC

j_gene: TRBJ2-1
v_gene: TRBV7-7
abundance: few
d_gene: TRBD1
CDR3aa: CASSQGFAPGTATSYNEQFF
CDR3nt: TGTGCTAGCAGCCAAGGGTTCGCGCCCGGGACAGCTACCTCCTACAATGAGCAGTTCTTC

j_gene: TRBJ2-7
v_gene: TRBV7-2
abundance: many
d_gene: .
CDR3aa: CASSLAFRGRGEQYF
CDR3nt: TGTGCCAGCAGCTTAGCGTTTAGAGGAAGGGGCGAGCAGTACTTC

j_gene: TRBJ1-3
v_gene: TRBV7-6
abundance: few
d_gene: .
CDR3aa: CASSSMATAYSGNTIYF
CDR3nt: TGTGCCAGCAGCTCCATGGCTACAGCCTATTCTGGAAACACCATATATTTT

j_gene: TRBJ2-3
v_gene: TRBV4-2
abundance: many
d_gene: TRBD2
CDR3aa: CASSLHGGGGLTDTQYF
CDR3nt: TGTGCCAGCAGCCTTCACGGCGGGGGGGGACTCACAGATACGCAGTATTTT

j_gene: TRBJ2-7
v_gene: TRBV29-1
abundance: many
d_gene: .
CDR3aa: CSVEGGGNEQYF
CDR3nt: TGCAGCGTTGAAGGCGGCGGCAACGAGCAGTACTTC

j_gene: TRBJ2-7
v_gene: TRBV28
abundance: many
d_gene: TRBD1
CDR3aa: CASSRADRGAYEQYF
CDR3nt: TGTGCCAGCAGTCGCGCCGACAGGGGGGCGTACGAGCAGTACTTC

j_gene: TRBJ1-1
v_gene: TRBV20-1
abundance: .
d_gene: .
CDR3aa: CSARTVNTEAFF
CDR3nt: TGCAGTGCTAGAACTGTGAACACTGAAGCTTTCTTT

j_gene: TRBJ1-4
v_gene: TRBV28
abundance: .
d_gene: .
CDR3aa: CASSLPSGRGNEKLFF
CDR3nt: TGTGCCAGCAGTCTCCCCTCAGGAAGGGGGAATGAAAAACTGTTTTTT

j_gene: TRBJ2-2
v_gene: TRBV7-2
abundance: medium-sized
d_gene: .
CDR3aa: CASSFGQGISTGELFF
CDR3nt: TGTGCCAGCAGCTTTGGTCAGGGGATAAGCACCGGGGAGCTGTTTTTT

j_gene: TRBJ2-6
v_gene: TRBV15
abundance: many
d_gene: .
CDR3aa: CATSRDLTTGANVLTF
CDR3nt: TGTGCCACCAGCAGAGATCTAACAACCGGGGCCAACGTCCTGACTTTC

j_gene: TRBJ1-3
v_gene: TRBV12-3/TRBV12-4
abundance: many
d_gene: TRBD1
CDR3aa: CASSPGQVGNTIYF
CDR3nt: TGTGCCAGCAGTCCCGGACAGGTGGGAAACACCATATATTTT

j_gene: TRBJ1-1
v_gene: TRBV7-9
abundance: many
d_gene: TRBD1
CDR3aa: CASSPRTGDTEAFF
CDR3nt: TGTGCCAGCAGCCCACGGACAGGGGACACTGAAGCTTTCTTT

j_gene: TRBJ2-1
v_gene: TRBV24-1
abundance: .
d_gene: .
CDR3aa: CATSDFRYNEQFF
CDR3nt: TGTGCCACCAGTGATTTTCGATACAATGAGCAGTTCTTC